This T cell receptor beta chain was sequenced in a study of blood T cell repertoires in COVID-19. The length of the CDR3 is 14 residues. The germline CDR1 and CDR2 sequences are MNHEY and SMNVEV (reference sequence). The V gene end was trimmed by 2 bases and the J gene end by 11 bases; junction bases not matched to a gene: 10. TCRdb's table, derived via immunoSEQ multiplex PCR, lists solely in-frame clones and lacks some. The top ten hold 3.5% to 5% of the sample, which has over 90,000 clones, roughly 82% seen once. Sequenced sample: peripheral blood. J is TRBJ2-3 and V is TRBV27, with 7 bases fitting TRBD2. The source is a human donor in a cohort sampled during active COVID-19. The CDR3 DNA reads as TGTGCCAGCAGTTTACTAACTAGCGCCTCCCAGCAGTATTTT. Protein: CASSLLTSASQQYF.